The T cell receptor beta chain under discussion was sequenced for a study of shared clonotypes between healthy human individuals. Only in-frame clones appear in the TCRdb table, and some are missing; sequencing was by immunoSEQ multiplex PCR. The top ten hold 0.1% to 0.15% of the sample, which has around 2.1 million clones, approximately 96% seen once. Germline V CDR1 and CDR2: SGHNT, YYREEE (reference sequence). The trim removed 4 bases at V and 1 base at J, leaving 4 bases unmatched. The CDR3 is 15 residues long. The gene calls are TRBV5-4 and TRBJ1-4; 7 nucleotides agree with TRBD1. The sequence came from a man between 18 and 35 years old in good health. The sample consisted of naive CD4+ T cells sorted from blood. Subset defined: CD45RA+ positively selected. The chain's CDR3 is CASSQNRGTNEKLFF. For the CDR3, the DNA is TGTGCCAGCAGCCAAAACAGGGGAACTAATGAAAAACTGTTTTTT.